This T cell receptor (beta chain) is drawn from a study of CD8+CD57+ T cells in acquired aplastic anemia (dated by TCRdb to 2016 to 2019). Context from the whole study: On average, sorted CD4+ and CD8+ cells yielded 2.5 to 3.5 ug of extracted DNA, with a range of about 0.17 to 27.4 ug. Mean read counts for healthy donor samples were roughly 10 million for CD4+ cells and fewer than 12 million for CD8+ cells.

TCR beta VDJ combination and CDR3 sequence profiling used genomic DNA as the template. An Illumina HiSeq 2000 was the platform used for TCR repertoire sequencing. Processing in the source paper ran as follows. TRBV/TRBJ rearrangement plots, CDR3 size and DJ length profiles, and Simpson's diversity index were used to assess repertoires. The most abundant DNA sequence in the deep sequencing data was defined as the immunodominant clone. CDR3 amino acid sequences were checked for sharing between subjects and were compared against published repertoires and the VDJdb database. The raw public reads went through TCRdb reprocessing: fastp at Q25, MiXCR clone calling, in-frame beta chains kept. CDR3 protein sequences are deduplicated, and each keeps its most common genes and DNA. TCRdb, not the original authors, processed these V and J calls. The sample table holds some 170,000 distinct CDR3 sequences, of which approximately 43% were seen once. The ten biggest clones cover approximately 1% of the sample.

From the cysteine through the phenylalanine, the CDR3 covers 14 amino acids. Only the CDR3 part of the read is kept: 42 bases, read in frame from the first base. Relative to germline, V is 1 base shorter and J is 1 base shorter, with 5 bases between their ends. Reading the germline V gene (reference sequence) gives CDR1 LNHDA and CDR2 SQIVND. General conclusions and limits of the study: Around 28 CD8+ CDR3 sequences were found to be shared between patients and controls, but these sequences appeared to be highly expressed in patients and within the immunodominant clones of the patients. No significant difference in CD8+ Simpson's diversity was found between patients and healthy controls (P=0.060).

The study deep-sequenced TCR repertoires of sorted CD4+ and CD8+ blood T cells from severe aplastic anemia patients and healthy subjects. Ficoll-Paque density gradient centrifugation was used to isolate peripheral blood mononuclear cells. Before DNA extraction, CD4+ and CD8+ T cells were sorted with FACS or magnetic beads. Points on this clonotype: Its antigen is currently not known. Nothing much larger sits one base from this clone, and base qualities are not available.

This sequence was found in a human donor in good health. The chain is encoded by TRBV19 joined to TRBJ1-5; the D gene cannot be named for sure. What was sequenced was sorted CD4+, CD8+, or CD8+CD57+ T cells (not recorded which) from PBMCs. The DNA reads TGTGCCAGTAGTATAGCGGGAAGCAATCAGCCCCAGCATTTT. Its translation is CASSIAGSNQPQHF.